These T cell receptor beta chains were read from a single sample in a study of blood T cell repertoires in COVID-19. Some clones are missing from TCRdb's copy, which holds only in-frame ones; the method was immunoSEQ multiplex PCR. The sample lists roughly 50,000 clones, 90% seen once, with around 5% in the top ten. Source material: peripheral blood. Receptors were obtained from a man aged 65 to 85 with acute or convalescent COVID-19. Both conserved end residues are part of each CDR3. Each record gives: CDR3 length, D gene, V gene, J gene, clone size, CDR3 DNA, CDR3 protein. A D gene is named only where the DNA matches it firmly. A clone size is listed for some rows: how often the clone was seen (once, few, many), or a class if it is expanded.

len: 15
d_gene: -
v_gene: TRBV12-5
j_gene: TRBJ1-2
abundance: -
CDR3nt: TGTGCTAGTGGTCAAAGACAAGGACTGGGCTATGGCTACACCTTC
CDR3aa: CASGQRQGLGYGYTF

len: 12
d_gene: -
v_gene: TRBV6-5
j_gene: TRBJ1-1
abundance: -
CDR3nt: TGTGCCAGCATTGGACAGAACACTGAAGCTTTCTTT
CDR3aa: CASIGQNTEAFF

len: 14
d_gene: TRBD1
v_gene: TRBV5-1
j_gene: TRBJ2-7
abundance: few
CDR3nt: TGCGCCAGCAGCGTGGCCGGGACAGGCTACGAGCAGTACTTC
CDR3aa: CASSVAGTGYEQYF

len: 17
d_gene: -
v_gene: TRBV18
j_gene: TRBJ1-6
abundance: -
CDR3nt: TGTGCCAGCTCACTAACCAAGCCAGGGGCTCGGGATTCACCCCTCCACTTT
CDR3aa: CASSLTKPGARDSPLHF

len: 14
d_gene: -
v_gene: TRBV4-2
j_gene: TRBJ2-3
abundance: once
CDR3nt: TGTGCCAGCAGCCAAGAGCGGGCCACAGATACGCAGTATTTT
CDR3aa: CASSQERATDTQYF

len: 12
d_gene: -
v_gene: TRBV30
j_gene: TRBJ2-7
abundance: medium-sized
CDR3nt: TGTGCCTGGAGTCGACACCCCTACGAGCAGTACTTC
CDR3aa: CAWSRHPYEQYF

len: 15
d_gene: -
v_gene: TRBV7-2
j_gene: TRBJ2-1
abundance: -
CDR3nt: TGTGCCAGCAGCTCTATCGGGGAAACGGGCAATGAGCAGTTCTTC
CDR3aa: CASSSIGETGNEQFF

len: 14
d_gene: TRBD1
v_gene: TRBV6-6
j_gene: TRBJ2-3
abundance: -
CDR3nt: TGTGCCAGCAGTTGGGACAGGGGGCGGCGAACGCAGTATTTT
CDR3aa: CASSWDRGRRTQYF

len: 16
d_gene: TRBD2
v_gene: TRBV19
j_gene: TRBJ2-2
abundance: -
CDR3nt: TGTGCCAGTAGTACTAGCGGGGGGGCCCGAACCGGGGAGCTGTTTTTT
CDR3aa: CASSTSGGARTGELFF

len: 14
d_gene: TRBD1
v_gene: TRBV7-9
j_gene: TRBJ2-1
abundance: -
CDR3nt: TGTGCCAGCAGCTTAACAGGGGGCCACAATGAGCAGTTCTTC
CDR3aa: CASSLTGGHNEQFF

len: 15
d_gene: TRBD1
v_gene: TRBV7-6
j_gene: TRBJ1-4
abundance: -
CDR3nt: TGTGCCAGCAGCAGGACGGGACAGGGTAATGAAAAACTGTTTTTT
CDR3aa: CASSRTGQGNEKLFF

len: 13
d_gene: TRBD1
v_gene: TRBV25-1
j_gene: TRBJ2-7
abundance: -
CDR3nt: TGTGCCAGCAGGGGGGACAGTGGCTACGAGCAGTACTTC
CDR3aa: CASRGDSGYEQYF

len: 15
d_gene: -
v_gene: TRBV29-1
j_gene: TRBJ2-4
abundance: once
CDR3nt: TGCAGCGTTGAAGACCCGACAGGCCACAAAAACATTCAGTACTTC
CDR3aa: CSVEDPTGHKNIQYF

len: 15
d_gene: TRBD1
v_gene: TRBV7-2
j_gene: TRBJ1-6
abundance: -
CDR3nt: TGTGCCAGCAGCTATGGACAGGGTTATAATTCACCCCTCCACTTT
CDR3aa: CASSYGQGYNSPLHF

len: 16
d_gene: TRBD1
v_gene: TRBV4-3
j_gene: TRBJ1-1
abundance: -
CDR3nt: TGCGCCAGCAGCCAAGAACCCACAGGGGGTGTCACTGAAGCTTTCTTT
CDR3aa: CASSQEPTGGVTEAFF

len: 17
d_gene: -
v_gene: TRBV5-5
j_gene: TRBJ1-1
abundance: -
CDR3nt: TGTGCCAGCAGCACGTACGACACAGGGATCCAAAACACTGAAGCTTTCTTT
CDR3aa: CASSTYDTGIQNTEAFF

len: 14
d_gene: TRBD1
v_gene: TRBV27
j_gene: TRBJ1-1
abundance: -
CDR3nt: TGTGCCAGCCGGTCAACAGGGGGCGGCACTGAAGCTTTCTTT
CDR3aa: CASRSTGGGTEAFF

len: 16
d_gene: TRBD1
v_gene: TRBV6-6
j_gene: TRBJ1-6
abundance: -
CDR3nt: TGTGCCAGCAGGAGGGGATCGACAGGGAAGAGTTCACCCCTCCACTTT
CDR3aa: CASRRGSTGKSSPLHF

len: 15
d_gene: TRBD1
v_gene: TRBV6-5
j_gene: TRBJ2-7
abundance: -
CDR3nt: TGTGCCAGCAGTTACAGTACAGGGGGTTTCTACGAGCAGTACTTC
CDR3aa: CASSYSTGGFYEQYF

len: 16
d_gene: TRBD2
v_gene: TRBV11-2
j_gene: TRBJ2-1
abundance: few
CDR3nt: TGTGCCAGCAGCCGACTAGCGGGGAGCTCCTACAATGAGCAGTTCTTC
CDR3aa: CASSRLAGSSYNEQFF

len: 15
d_gene: -
v_gene: TRBV3-1/TRBV3-2
j_gene: TRBJ1-6
abundance: -
CDR3nt: TGTGCCAGCAGCCCCCGGTCGGTCTATAATTCACCCCTCCACTTT
CDR3aa: CASSPRSVYNSPLHF

len: 14
d_gene: -
v_gene: TRBV28
j_gene: TRBJ1-4
abundance: -
CDR3nt: TGTGCCAGCAGTCTGCGAACAGGATCTGAAAAACTGTTTTTT
CDR3aa: CASSLRTGSEKLFF

len: 13
d_gene: -
v_gene: TRBV5-1
j_gene: TRBJ1-2
abundance: -
CDR3nt: TGCGCCAGCAGAACAGTCACTCAATTAGGCTACACCTTC
CDR3aa: CASRTVTQLGYTF